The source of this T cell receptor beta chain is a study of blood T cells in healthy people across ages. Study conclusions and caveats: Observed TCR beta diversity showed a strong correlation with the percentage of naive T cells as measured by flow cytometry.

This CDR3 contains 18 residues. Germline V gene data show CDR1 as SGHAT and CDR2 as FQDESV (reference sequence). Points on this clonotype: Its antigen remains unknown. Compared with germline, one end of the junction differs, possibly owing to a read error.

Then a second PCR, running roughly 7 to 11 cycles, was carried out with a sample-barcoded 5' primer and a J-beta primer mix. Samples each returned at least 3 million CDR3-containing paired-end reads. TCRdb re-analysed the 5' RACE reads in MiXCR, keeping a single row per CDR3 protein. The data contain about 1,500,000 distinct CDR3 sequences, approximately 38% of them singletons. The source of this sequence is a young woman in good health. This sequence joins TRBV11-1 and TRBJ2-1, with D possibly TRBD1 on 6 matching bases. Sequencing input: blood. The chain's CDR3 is CASSTIPGAGTYYKEQFF. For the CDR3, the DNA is TGTGCCAGCAGTACTATACCAGGGGCCGGAACTTACTACAAGGAGCAGTTCTTC.